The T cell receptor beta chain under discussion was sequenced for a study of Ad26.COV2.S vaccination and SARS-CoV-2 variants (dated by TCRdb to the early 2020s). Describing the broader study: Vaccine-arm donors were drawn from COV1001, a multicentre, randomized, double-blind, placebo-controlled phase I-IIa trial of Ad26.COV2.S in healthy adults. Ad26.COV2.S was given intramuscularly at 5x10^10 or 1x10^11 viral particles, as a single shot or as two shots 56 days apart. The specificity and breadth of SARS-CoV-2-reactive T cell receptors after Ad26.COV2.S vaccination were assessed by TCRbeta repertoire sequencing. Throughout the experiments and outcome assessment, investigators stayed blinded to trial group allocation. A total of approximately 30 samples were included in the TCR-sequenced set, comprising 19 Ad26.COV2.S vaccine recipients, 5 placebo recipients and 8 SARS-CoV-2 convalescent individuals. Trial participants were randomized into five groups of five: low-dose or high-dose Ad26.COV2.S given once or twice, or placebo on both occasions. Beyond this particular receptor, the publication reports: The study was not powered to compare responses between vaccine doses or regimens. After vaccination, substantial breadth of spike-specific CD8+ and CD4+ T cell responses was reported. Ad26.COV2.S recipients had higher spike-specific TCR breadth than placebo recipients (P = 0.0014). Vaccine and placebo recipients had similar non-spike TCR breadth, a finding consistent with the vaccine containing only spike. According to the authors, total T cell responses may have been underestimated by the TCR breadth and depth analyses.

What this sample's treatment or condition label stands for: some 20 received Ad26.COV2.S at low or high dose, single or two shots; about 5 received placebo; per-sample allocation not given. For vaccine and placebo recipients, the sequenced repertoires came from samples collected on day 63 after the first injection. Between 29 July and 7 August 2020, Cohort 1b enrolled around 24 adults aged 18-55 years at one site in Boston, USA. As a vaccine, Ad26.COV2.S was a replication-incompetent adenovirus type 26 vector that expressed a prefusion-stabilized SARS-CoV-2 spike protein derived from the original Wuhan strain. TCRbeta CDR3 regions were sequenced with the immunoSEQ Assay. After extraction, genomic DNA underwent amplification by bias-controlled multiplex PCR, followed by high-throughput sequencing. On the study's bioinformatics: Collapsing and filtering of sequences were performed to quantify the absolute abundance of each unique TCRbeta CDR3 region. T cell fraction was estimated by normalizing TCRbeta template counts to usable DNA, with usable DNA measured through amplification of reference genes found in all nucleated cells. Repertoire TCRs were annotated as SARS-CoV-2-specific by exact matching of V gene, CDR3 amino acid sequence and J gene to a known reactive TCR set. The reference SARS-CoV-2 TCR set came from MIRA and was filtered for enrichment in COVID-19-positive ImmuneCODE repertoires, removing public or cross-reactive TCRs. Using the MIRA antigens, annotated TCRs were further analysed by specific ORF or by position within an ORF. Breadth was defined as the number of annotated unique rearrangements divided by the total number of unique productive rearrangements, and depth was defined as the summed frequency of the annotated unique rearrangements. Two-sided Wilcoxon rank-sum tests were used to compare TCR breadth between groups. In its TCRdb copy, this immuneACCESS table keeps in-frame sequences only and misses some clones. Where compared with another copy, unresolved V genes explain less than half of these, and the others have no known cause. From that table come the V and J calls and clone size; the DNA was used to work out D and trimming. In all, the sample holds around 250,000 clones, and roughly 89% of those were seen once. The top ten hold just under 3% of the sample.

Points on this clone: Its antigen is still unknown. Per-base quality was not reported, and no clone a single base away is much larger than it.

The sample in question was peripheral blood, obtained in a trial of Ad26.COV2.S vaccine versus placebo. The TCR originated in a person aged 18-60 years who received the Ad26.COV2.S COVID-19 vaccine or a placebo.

The DNA is TGCGCCAGCAGCCAAGATCATGGCACAGATACGCAGTATTTT. This yields the protein CASSQDHGTDTQYF. Recombination joined TRBV4-1 with TRBJ2-3; the D gene identity is not certain. The germline V gene provides CDR1 MGHRA and CDR2 YSYEKL. The CDR3, cysteine through phenylalanine, is 14 amino acids long. Only the CDR3 portion is preserved as DNA: 42 bases, with reading frame beginning at the first base. V is pared back by 0 bases and J by 1 base, with 5 bases lying between the germline termini.